These 9 T cell receptor beta chains share one sample of origin, sequenced in a study of T cell responses to AZD1222 COVID-19 vaccine. This table comes from immunoSEQ multiplex PCR, and its TCRdb copy is limited to in-frame clones, with some not included. The data show around 100,000 clones, with roughly 84% seen just once and about 9.4% held by the top ten. The sample here was peripheral blood, taken on day 0 of AZD1222 vaccination. The receptors were gathered from an adult in good health.

The chain joins TRBV20-1 to TRBJ2-3; TRBD2 aligns across 8 bases. The trim removed 3 bases at V and 3 bases at J, leaving 5 bases unmatched. The germline gives CDR1 DFQATT, CDR2 SNEGSKA (reference sequence). The CDR3 has 14 amino acids. The DNA of the CDR3 is TGCAGTGCTAGTGGGCGGGGGGCTACAGATACGCAGTATTTT. It is translated as CSASGRGATDTQYF.

This chain links TRBV11-1 with TRBJ2-3, with 7 bases matching TRBD2. Trimming took 8 bases from V and 5 from J; bases not matched to a gene: 10. The CDR3 runs 14 residues. Germline V gene lookup returns CDR1 SGHAT and CDR2 FQDESV (reference sequence). CDR3 protein: CASRAGGWIDTQYF. In DNA form, the CDR3 reads TGTGCCAGCCGCGCCGGGGGGTGGATAGATACGCAGTATTTT.

This chain joins TRBV2 and TRBJ2-3, with TRBD1 matching 9 bases. The CDR3 consists of 15 residues. Germline V gene lookup returns CDR1 SNHLY and CDR2 FYNNEI. V trimming: 2 bases; J trimming: 4 bases; junction bases outside the gene matches: 4. The CDR3 spells CASSERQGGADTQYF. CDR3 in DNA: TGTGCCAGCAGTGAACGACAGGGGGGAGCAGATACGCAGTATTTT.

Only one count was recorded for this clone. The V call is TRBV6-6, the J call TRBJ2-7; the D gene could be TRBD1 or TRBD2 (5 bases each). The CDR3 contains 13 residues. Trimming took off 0 bases at V and 6 bases at J, with 9 bases between the two ends. Germline CDR1 and CDR2: MNHNY and SVGAGI (reference sequence). The chain's CDR3 is CASSYSSGGEQYF. DNA of the CDR3: TGTGCCAGCAGTTACTCATCTGGGGGCGAGCAGTACTTC.

This chain links TRBV11-2 with TRBJ2-1; TRBD1 aligns across 12 bases. V lost 5 bases to trimming and J lost 7 bases; unmatched junction nucleotides: 9. The CDR3 covers 16 residues. From germline, CDR1 is SGHAT and CDR2 FQNNGV. As DNA, the CDR3 is TGTGCCAGCAGCCTAATTTGGGGACAGGGGGCAAATGAGCAGTTCTTC. This sequence encodes CASSLIWGQGANEQFF.

This clone was seen once. The genes are TRBV24-1 and TRBJ2-7; TRBD1 aligns across 12 bases. Germline CDR1 reads KGHDR; CDR2 reads SFDVKD. This CDR3 region has 15 residues. Trimming removed 0 bases from V and 7 bases from J; junction bases left unmatched: 3. CDR3 residues: CATSDLGTGGWEQYF. As DNA, the CDR3 is TGTGCCACCAGTGATTTGGGGACAGGGGGCTGGGAGCAGTACTTC.

The gene calls are TRBV19 and TRBJ1-2; maybe TRBD1 (5 bases). The CDR3 consists of 13 residues. Germline assignment: CDR1 LNHDA and CDR2 SQIVND (reference sequence). V was shortened by 10 bases and J by 5 bases, with 17 bases between the two germline ends. CDR3 sequence (DNA): TGTGCCACCGCTAGGGGCCCTAGGTATGGCTACACCTTC. It encodes CATARGPRYGYTF. The whole variable domain, remainder taken from reference TRBV19 and TRBJ1-2, is DGGITQSPKYLFRKEGQNVTLSCEQNLNHDAMYWYRQDPGQGLRLIYYSQIVNDFQKGDIAEGYSVSREKKESFPLTVTSAQKNPTAFYLCATARGPRYGYTFGSGTRLTVV.

The chain couples TRBV29-1 to TRBJ2-5; TRBD2 matches 7 bases. After removal of 5 bases from V and 5 bases from J, the junction contained 14 bases not matched to a gene. Germline loops: CDR1 SQVTM, CDR2 ANQGSEA. The CDR3 contains 15 residues. In DNA, the CDR3 is TGCAGCGTTTCCCCGGGGGGAGGGACCGGGGAGACCCAGTACTTC. Translating gives CSVSPGGGTGETQYF.

This clone was observed a single time. This chain links TRBV5-1 with TRBJ1-3; D uncertain. The CDR3 covers 17 residues. Trimming took off 1 base at V and 0 bases at J, with 14 bases between the two ends. CDR1 is SGHRS and CDR2 is YFSETQ in the germline V gene. The DNA of the CDR3 is TGCGCCAGCAGCTTGAACCCCACCCGAAGCTCTGGAAACACCATATATTTT. Translated: CASSLNPTRSSGNTIYF.